The 24 T cell receptor beta chains below were found in one sample sequenced in a study of blood T cell repertoires in COVID-19. Generated by immunoSEQ multiplex PCR, the TCRdb table keeps only in-frame clones and is missing some. The table shows 300,000 to 400,000 clones, with approximately 87% occurring only once. Sequenced material: PBMCs or T cells enriched from blood (not recorded which). The receptor source for this set is a woman in her thirties with acute COVID-19.

The chain has TRBV18 and TRBJ2-1; 12 bases fit TRBD1. The ends lost 3 bases at V and 8 bases at J; junction bases unmatched: 8. Looked up from germline, CDR1 is KGHSH and CDR2 is LQKENI. This CDR3 comprises 16 residues. For the CDR3, the DNA is TGTGCCAGCTCACCGGTCACGGGACAGGGGGCCTATGAGCAGTTCTTC. Translating gives CASSPVTGQGAYEQFF. Using reference TRBV18 and TRBJ2-1 for the parts outside the CDR3, the full variable domain is NAGVMQNPRHLVRRRGQEARLRCSPMKGHSHVYWYRQLPEEGLKFMVYLQKENIIDESGMPKERFSAEFPKEGPSILRIQQVVRGDSAAYFCASSPVTGQGAYEQFFGPGTRLTVL.

The rearrangement uses TRBV6-2 or TRBV6-3 and TRBJ2-7, with 7 nucleotides matching TRBD1. The V gene's germline CDR1 is MNHEY and CDR2 SVGEGT. V gave up 2 bases and J gave up 7 bases; unmatched junction bases: 8. CDR3 size: 14 residues. CDR3 sequence reads: CASSYSRGIGEQYF. The CDR3, as DNA: TGTGCCAGCAGTTACAGCAGGGGGATTGGGGAGCAGTACTTC.

The chain combines TRBV6-5 with TRBJ2-3; D perhaps matches TRBD1 (6 bases). Trimming took 2 bases from V and 2 from J, leaving 11 bases between them. Germline loops: CDR1 MNHEY, CDR2 SVGAGI. This CDR3 region has 15 residues. This CDR3 is CASSYEGVVTDTQYF. The CDR3 region has the DNA TGTGCCAGCAGTTACGAGGGGGTAGTCACAGATACGCAGTATTTT.

This sequence joins TRBV24-1 and TRBJ2-2; D is possibly TRBD1 (6 bases). This CDR3 has 16 amino acids. CDR1 and CDR2 from the germline V gene are KGHDR and SFDVKD. Trimming shortened V by 0 bases and J by 3 bases, and 10 bases separated the two germline ends. The CDR3 is CATSDLKGVDTGELFF. CDR3 nucleotide sequence: TGTGCCACCAGTGATTTGAAGGGGGTCGACACCGGGGAGCTGTTTTTT.

J is TRBJ1-2 and V is TRBV15; TRBD1 matches 8 bases. The CDR3 sequence is 14 residues long. Per germline, CDR1 LNHNV and CDR2 YYDKDF (reference sequence). V was pared by 0 bases and J by 8 bases, with 5 bases of the junction left unmatched. The CDR3 loop reads CATSRDLDRAGYTF. In DNA, the CDR3 is TGTGCCACCAGCAGAGATTTGGACAGGGCCGGCTACACCTTC.

The chain joins TRBV6-1 to TRBJ1-6; the match to TRBD1 covers 8 bases. Germline CDR1 reads MNHNS; CDR2 reads SASEGT. The V and J ends lost 2 bases and 8 bases, in that order; junction bases with no gene match: 2. The CDR3 runs to 14 residues. The CDR3 spells CASSEWTGYSPLHF. CDR3 sequence (DNA): TGTGCCAGCAGTGAATGGACAGGGTATTCACCCCTCCACTTT.

The CDR3 DNA reads as TGTGCCAGCAGCTTAGTTGGACAGGGAGGGGCAGATACGCAGTATTTT. Its protein is CASSLVGQGGADTQYF. The rearrangement joins TRBV7-3 to TRBJ2-3, with D maybe TRBD1 (8 bases). This CDR3 has 16 amino acids. Per the germline V gene, CDR1 is SGHTA and CDR2 is FQGTGA. Trimming took 2 bases from V and 4 from J, leaving 16 bases between them.

The V call is TRBV12-5, the J call TRBJ2-2; a weak D match, TRBD1 (6 bases). From germline, CDR1 is LGHNT and CDR2 FRNRAP. The CDR3 runs 17 residues. V lost 1 base, J lost 1 base, and 13 bases lay in between. The CDR3 sequence: CASGLDKTGRNTGELFF. The CDR3 nucleotides read TGTGCTAGTGGTTTGGATAAAACAGGGAGGAACACCGGGGAGCTGTTTTTT. The complete variable domain, with remaining parts taken from reference TRBV12-5 and TRBJ2-2, reads DARVTQTPRHKVTEMGQEVTMRCQPILGHNTVFWYRQTMMQGLELLAYFRNRAPLDDSGMPKDRFSAEMPDATLATLKIQPSEPRDSAVYFCASGLDKTGRNTGELFFGEGSRLTVL.

This rearrangement joins TRBV7-2 to TRBJ2-3; TRBD2 matches at 12 bases. There are 18 residues in the CDR3. With 3 bases clipped from V and 2 bases from J, the junction kept 9 bases outside the gene matches. The germline CDR1 and CDR2 sequences are SGHTA and FQGNSA. Here the CDR3 DNA reads TGTGCCAGCAGCTTTGCTAGCGGGGGGGCCTATGACACAGATACGCAGTATTTT. This translates into CASSFASGGAYDTDTQYF.

The V call is TRBV5-1, the J call TRBJ2-5, with TRBD2 identical over 11 bases. This CDR3 has 16 residues. Per the germline V gene, CDR1 is SGHRS and CDR2 is YFSETQ. V shed 4 bases and J 0 bases; nucleotides not matched to a gene: 5. The CDR3 spells CASSPGLADYQETQYF. CDR3 bases: TGCGCCAGCAGCCCGGGACTAGCGGACTACCAAGAGACCCAGTACTTC.

This chain connects TRBV6-1 to TRBJ2-1, with 9 nucleotides matching TRBD2. Germline V CDR1 and CDR2: MNHNS, SASEGT. V shed 1 base, J shed 14 bases, and the junction held 9 bases outside the gene matches. This CDR3 region has 14 residues. This chain's CDR3 is CASSEGLGLAGKFF. Written as DNA, the CDR3 is TGTGCCAGCAGTGAAGGGTTGGGGCTAGCGGGGAAGTTCTTC.

The chain combines TRBV5-1 with TRBJ1-4, with 8 positions matching TRBD1. This CDR3 is built from 17 residues. Per the germline V gene, CDR1 is SGHRS and CDR2 is YFSETQ. V lost 0 bases to trimming and J lost 3 bases; unmatched junction nucleotides: 7. This chain's CDR3 is CASSLEGTGRSNEKLFF. The CDR3 nucleotides read TGCGCCAGCAGCTTGGAAGGGACAGGCCGGTCTAATGAAAAACTGTTTTTT.

V gene TRBV7-2 combines with J gene TRBJ2-1, with 9 nucleotides matching TRBD2. CDR3 size: 14 residues. Trimming cost V 8 bases and J 10 bases; bases outside gene matches: 12. CDR1 and CDR2 from the germline V gene are SGHTA and FQGNSA. CDR3 nucleotides: TGTGCCAGCTCGGTGGCGGGGGGGGGACAAGAGCAGTTCTTC. It yields the protein CASSVAGGGQEQFF.

The genes are TRBV6-4 and TRBJ1-2; D is ambiguous. This CDR3 is built from 12 residues. Germline V CDR1 and CDR2: MRHNA, SNTAGT. Deletions cut 2 bases from V and 5 bases from J, with 6 bases between. CDR3 sequence: CASSDAQYGYTF. The CDR3, as DNA: TGTGCCAGCAGTGACGCCCAGTATGGCTACACCTTC.

J is TRBJ1-5 and V is TRBV7-2; 8 bases agree with TRBD1. CDR1 and CDR2 (germline): SGHTA, FQGNSA. The CDR3 covers 16 residues. V was pared by 1 base and J by 3 bases, with 5 bases of the junction left unmatched. DNA of the CDR3: TGTGCCAGCAGCTTAGGAGACAGGGGTTTCAATCAGCCCCAGCATTTT. Residues: CASSLGDRGFNQPQHF. Based on the CDR3 plus reference TRBV7-2 and TRBJ1-5, the full variable domain is GAGVSQSPSNKVTEKGKDVELRCDPISGHTALYWYRQSLGQGLEFLIYFQGNSAPDKSGLPSDRFSAERTGGSVSTLTIQRTQQEDSAVYLCASSLGDRGFNQPQHFGDGTRLSIL.

The gene calls are TRBV24-1 and TRBJ1-1; maybe TRBD1 (6 bases). V was shortened by 2 bases and J by 11 bases, with 14 bases between the two germline ends. CDR1 and CDR2 (germline): KGHDR, SFDVKD. The CDR3 extends over 13 amino acids. The CDR3 DNA reads TGTGCCACCAGTGATTGGGCAGGGGATGAGGCTTTCTTT. It yields the protein CATSDWAGDEAFF.

This rearrangement joins TRBV28 to TRBJ2-1, with 7 bases aligning to TRBD1. Losses at the gene ends were 5 bases for V and 3 bases for J; bases not matched to a gene: 10. This CDR3 has 16 residues. Germline CDR1 reads MDHEN; CDR2 reads SYDVKM. The CDR3 sequence: CASSPVGQARYNEQFF. The CDR3 DNA reads as TGTGCCAGCAGTCCCGTTGGACAGGCTCGCTACAATGAGCAGTTCTTC.

The CDR3 nucleotides are TGTGCCAGCAGCCCGGTGGGGGGGAACTATGGCTACACCTTC. Translated: CASSPVGGNYGYTF. This chain links TRBV7-2 with TRBJ1-2; D may be TRBD1 (5 bases). V dropped 5 bases and J dropped 2 bases, with 12 bases sitting between them. The CDR3 consists of 14 residues. CDR1 is SGHTA, CDR2 FQGNSA, per germline.

This clone appeared once. This chain links TRBV5-1 with TRBJ1-2; D unresolved. Germline assignment: CDR1 SGHRS and CDR2 YFSETQ. This CDR3 is 14 amino acids long. Trimming took off 4 bases at V and 1 base at J, with 11 bases between the two ends. CDR3 region: CASSPAHSNYGYTF. CDR3 nucleotide sequence: TGCGCCAGCAGCCCGGCGCACAGTAACTATGGCTACACCTTC.

The chain is built from TRBV7-2 and TRBJ2-1, with D maybe TRBD1 (5 bases). The CDR3 totals 16 residues. V lost 5 bases to trimming and J lost 2 bases, with 16 bases between them. Germline V gene sequence: CDR1 SGHTA, CDR2 FQGNSA. CDR3 region: CASSHQPAGTYNEQFF. CDR3 DNA: TGTGCCAGCAGCCACCAGCCCGCAGGGACCTACAATGAGCAGTTCTTC.

The chain joins TRBV7-2 to TRBJ2-1; unclear D gene. Trimming left V 5 bases short and J 7 bases short, with 12 bases between. The germline CDR1 and CDR2 sequences are SGHTA and FQGNSA. The length of the CDR3 is 13 residues. CDR3: CASSRTIANEQFF. DNA of the CDR3: TGTGCCAGCAGCCGCACTATAGCAAATGAGCAGTTCTTC.

The chain has TRBV13 and TRBJ2-7; D may be TRBD1 (5 bases). V was cut by 5 bases and J by 0 bases, with 20 bases left in between. CDR3 length: 17 amino acids. The germline V gene has CDR1 PRHDT and CDR2 FYEKMQ (reference sequence). CDR3 residues: CASSPLGAGLSSYEQYF. CDR3 nucleotide sequence: TGTGCCAGCAGCCCCCTCGGCGCAGGGCTCAGCTCCTACGAGCAGTACTTC.

The chain recombines TRBV11-2 with TRBJ1-1; tentatively, D is TRBD1 (5 bases). The CDR3 has 14 residues. Trimming took 2 bases from V and 4 from J, leaving 11 bases between them. Germline CDR1 SGHAT, CDR2 FQNNGV. Here the CDR3 reads CASSLLQGGTEAFF. In DNA form, the CDR3 reads TGTGCCAGCAGCTTATTGCAGGGCGGCACTGAAGCTTTCTTT.

CDR3 DNA: TGTGCCAGCAACCCGTTAGCGGGGGGATTGTCGGATACGCAGTATTTT. Encoded protein: CASNPLAGGLSDTQYF. The chain employs TRBV7-9 and TRBJ2-3, with 10 bases matching TRBD2. CDR1 SEHNR and CDR2 FQNEAQ come from the germline V gene (reference sequence). The V gene end was trimmed by 7 bases and the J gene end by 6 bases; junction bases not matched to a gene: 13. The CDR3 runs 16 residues.